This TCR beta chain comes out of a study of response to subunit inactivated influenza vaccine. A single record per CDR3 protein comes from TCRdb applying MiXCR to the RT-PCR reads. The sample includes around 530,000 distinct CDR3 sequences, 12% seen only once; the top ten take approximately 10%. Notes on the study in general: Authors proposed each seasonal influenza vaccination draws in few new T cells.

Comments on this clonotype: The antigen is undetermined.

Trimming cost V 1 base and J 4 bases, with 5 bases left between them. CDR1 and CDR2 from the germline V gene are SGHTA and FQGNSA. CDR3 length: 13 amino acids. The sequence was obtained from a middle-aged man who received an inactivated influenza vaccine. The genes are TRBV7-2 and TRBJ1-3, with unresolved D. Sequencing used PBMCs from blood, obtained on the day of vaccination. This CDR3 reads CASSLEAGNTIYF. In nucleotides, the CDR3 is TGTGCCAGCAGCTTAGAGGCGGGAAACACCATATATTTT.